A single T cell receptor (beta chain) is shown here with its context. Its antigen is unknown. The sample is drawn from a study of graft-versus-host responses after intestinal transplantation. Study results and caveats: Early post-transplant declines in HvG were associated with peak levels of circulating GvH clones.

Assay: immunoSEQ multiplex PCR; the TCRdb copy retains only in-frame clones and omits some. The table has roughly 92,000 clones, less than 90% seen once. V lost 5 bases, J lost 0 bases, and 13 bases lay in between. This CDR3 is 15 amino acids long. Germline-derived CDR1 and CDR2 are SEHNR and FQNEAQ (reference sequence). This sequence joins TRBV7-9 and TRBJ1-1; no definite D call. The sample consisted of unstimulated CD4+ T cells sorted from spleen or lymph node cells, taken before transplant. The receptor was isolated from a human donor who was the organ donor for an intestinal transplant. The CDR3 protein is CASSAMGRVNTEAFF. The CDR3 DNA sequence: TGTGCCAGCAGCGCTATGGGGAGGGTGAACACTGAAGCTTTCTTT.